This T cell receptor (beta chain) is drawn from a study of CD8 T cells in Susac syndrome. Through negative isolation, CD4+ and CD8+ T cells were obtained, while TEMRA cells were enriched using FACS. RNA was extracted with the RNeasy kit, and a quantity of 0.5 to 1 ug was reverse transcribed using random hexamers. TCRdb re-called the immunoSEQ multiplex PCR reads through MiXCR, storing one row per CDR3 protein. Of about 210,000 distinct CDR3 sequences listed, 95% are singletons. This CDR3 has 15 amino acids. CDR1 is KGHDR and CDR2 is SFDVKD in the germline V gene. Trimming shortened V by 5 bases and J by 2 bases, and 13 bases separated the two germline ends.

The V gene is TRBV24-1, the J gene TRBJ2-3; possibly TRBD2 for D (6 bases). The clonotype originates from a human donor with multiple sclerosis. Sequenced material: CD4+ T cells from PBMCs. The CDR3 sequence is CATSGTGTYTDTQYF. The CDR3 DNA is TGTGCCACCAGTGGTACCGGGACTTACACAGATACGCAGTATTTT.